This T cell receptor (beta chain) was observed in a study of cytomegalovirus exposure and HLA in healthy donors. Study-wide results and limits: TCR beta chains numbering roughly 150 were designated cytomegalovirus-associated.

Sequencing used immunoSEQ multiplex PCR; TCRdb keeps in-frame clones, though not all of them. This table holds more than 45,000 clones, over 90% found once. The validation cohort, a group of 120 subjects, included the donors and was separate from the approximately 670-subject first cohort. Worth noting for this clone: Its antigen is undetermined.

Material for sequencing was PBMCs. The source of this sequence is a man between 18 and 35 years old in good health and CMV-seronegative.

The CDR3, as DNA: TGTGCCAGTAGTATTCGGCAGGGGATGACGGCTTTCTTT. Encoded protein: CASSIRQGMTAFF. The gene calls are TRBV19 and TRBJ1-1; D perhaps matches TRBD1 (6 bases). V lost 3 bases, J lost 11 bases, and 16 bases lay in between. The CDR3 has 13 amino acids. CDR1 is LNHDA and CDR2 is SQIVND in the germline V gene (reference sequence). Drawing the rest from reference TRBV19 and TRBJ1-1, the complete variable domain is DGGITQSPKYLFRKEGQNVTLSCEQNLNHDAMYWYRQDPGQGLRLIYYSQIVNDFQKGDIAEGYSVSREKKESFPLTVTSAQKNPTAFYLCASSIRQGMTAFFGQGTRLTVV.